This TCR beta chain comes out of a study of shared clonotypes between healthy human individuals. Broader study findings: The donor pool, a small one, limited the genetic and exposure-history diversity represented. Generation of non-shared clonotypes was less probable than generation of clonotypes shared by all four donors.

For this clone: Antigen: not known.

Every immunoSEQ plate was one replicate of a subset's evenly spread DNA. TCRdb's table, derived via immunoSEQ multiplex PCR, lists solely in-frame clones and lacks some. The profile shows fewer than 800,000 clones, roughly 94% of them singletons. Naive CD8 cells, CD45RO-negative and positively selected for CCR7, excluded terminally differentiated effector memory CD45RA+ cells. Trimming stripped 5 bases from V and 3 bases from J, with 17 bases between. Looked up from germline, CDR1 is SEHNR and CDR2 is FQNEAQ (reference sequence). The CDR3 totals 16 residues. The sequence came from a man aged 25-45 years in good health. V gene TRBV7-9 combines with J gene TRBJ2-1, with TRBD2 as a possible D gene (5 bases). The sample was naive CD8+ T cells sorted from blood. CDR3 amino acids: CASSERSSALYNEQFF. DNA of the CDR3: TGTGCCAGCAGCGAAAGGAGTAGCGCACTCTACAATGAGCAGTTCTTC.